Presented here are 16 T cell receptor beta chains from one specimen sequenced in a study of cytotoxic CD8 clonotypes in ibrutinib-treated CLL. Sequencing used immunoSEQ multiplex PCR; TCRdb keeps in-frame clones, though not all of them. Of fewer than 35,000 clones listed, 70% to 90% are singletons. Sequenced here: PBMCs, sampled after 24 months of ibrutinib treatment. The source of these receptors is a human donor with chronic lymphocytic leukemia.

This sequence joins TRBV7-9 and TRBJ2-1; tentatively, D is TRBD2 (5 bases). This CDR3 has 14 residues. The germline V and J ends were trimmed by 5 bases and 2 bases, with 10 bases remaining between them. The germline CDR1 and CDR2 sequences are SEHNR and FQNEAQ (reference sequence). The CDR3 region is CASSTREAYNEQFF. Here the CDR3 DNA reads TGTGCCAGCAGCACCCGGGAAGCCTACAATGAGCAGTTCTTC.

The CDR3 reads CASSLAGRAAEAFF. DNA for the CDR3: TGTGCCAGCAGCTTAGCAGGGCGGGCGGCTGAAGCTTTCTTT. V gene TRBV7-9 combines with J gene TRBJ1-1, with unresolved D. Germline V lookup: CDR1 SEHNR, CDR2 FQNEAQ (reference sequence). The CDR3 has 14 residues. Trimming shortened V by 0 bases and J by 6 bases, and 11 bases separated the two germline ends.

V usage is TRBV7-9 and J usage is TRBJ1-1, with 11 bases lining up with TRBD1. J was trimmed by 2 bases and V by 8 bases; bases with no gene match: 4. The CDR3 has 14 residues. Germline loops: CDR1 SEHNR, CDR2 FQNEAQ (reference sequence). CDR3 nucleotides: TGTGCCAGCCGGGACAGGGGGGTAAACACTGAAGCTTTCTTT. The encoded protein is CASRDRGVNTEAFF.

The chain recombines TRBV27 with TRBJ2-5; 7 bases align to TRBD2. Losses at the gene ends were 2 bases for V and 3 bases for J; bases not matched to a gene: 3. The germline V gene has CDR1 MNHEY and CDR2 SMNVEV (reference sequence). This CDR3 region has 14 residues. The CDR3 sequence is CASSLKGLKETQYF. The CDR3 DNA follows: TGTGCCAGCAGTTTAAAGGGACTAAAAGAGACCCAGTACTTC.

For the CDR3, the DNA is TGTGCCAGCAGTGGGGGGGGGACTGAGCAGTTCTTC. Its translation is CASSGGGTEQFF. The V and J genes are TRBV27 and TRBJ2-1, with TRBD2 matching 7 bases. The CDR3 is made up of 12 amino acids. Germline-derived CDR1 and CDR2 are MNHEY and SMNVEV (reference sequence). V lost 5 bases to trimming and J lost 9 bases; unmatched junction nucleotides: 4.

The chain links TRBV6-1 to TRBJ2-5; D gene unclear. Germline V lookup: CDR1 MNHNS, CDR2 SASEGT. The CDR3 extends over 12 amino acids. V lost 8 bases to trimming and J lost 2 bases, with 9 bases between them. CDR3 nucleotide sequence: TGTGCCAGCGTCTTAGAGCAAGAGACCCAGTACTTC. Amino acid sequence: CASVLEQETQYF.

This clone was detected only once. The chain has TRBV28 and TRBJ1-2; 10 positions agree with TRBD1. The V gene end was trimmed by 6 bases and the J gene end by 5 bases; junction bases not matched to a gene: 6. The germline V gene encodes CDR1 MDHEN and CDR2 SYDVKM. This CDR3 is built from 14 residues. The CDR3 DNA reads as TGTGCCAGCAGAATTGGGACAGGGGAATATGGCTACACCTTC. Its translation: CASRIGTGEYGYTF.

This chain joins TRBV19 and TRBJ1-1; weak D call: TRBD1 (6 bases). Germline lookup yields CDR1 LNHDA and CDR2 SQIVND (reference sequence). Trimming took off 7 bases at V and 0 bases at J, with 15 bases between the two ends. The CDR3 is 15 residues long. The CDR3 sequence: CASKWTVLLNTEAFF. CDR3 nucleotides: TGTGCCAGTAAATGGACAGTACTATTGAACACTGAAGCTTTCTTT.

This chain joins TRBV6-5 and TRBJ2-7; D gene uncertain. This CDR3 spans 14 amino acids. The germline V gene encodes CDR1 MNHEY and CDR2 SVGAGI. The CDR3: CATSPVGDRDEQYF. The CDR3 DNA sequence: TGTGCTACCAGCCCGGTTGGGGATAGGGACGAGCAGTACTTC.

The CDR3 sequence is CASGGTSGVQETQYF. The CDR3 DNA follows: TGTGCCAGCGGCGGGACTAGCGGGGTACAAGAGACCCAGTACTTC. This chain joins TRBV2 and TRBJ2-5; TRBD2 agrees at 13 bases. The trim removed 8 bases at V and 2 bases at J, leaving 5 bases unmatched. The CDR3 has 15 amino acids. The germline V gene encodes CDR1 SNHLY and CDR2 FYNNEI.

V usage is TRBV29-1 and J usage is TRBJ1-2, with no clear D. Germline V CDR1 and CDR2: SQVTM, ANQGSEA. This CDR3 spans 14 amino acids. The V end lost 1 base, the J end lost 5 bases, and 14 bases lay between the germline ends. This CDR3 reads CSVEVPPSRYGYTF. CDR3 DNA sequence: TGCAGCGTTGAAGTTCCTCCCAGTCGTTATGGCTACACCTTC.

This clone occurred a few times. This chain connects TRBV11-2 to TRBJ2-7; 8 nucleotides agree with TRBD1. The CDR3 is made up of 15 amino acids. Germline loops: CDR1 SGHAT, CDR2 FQNNGV. Trimming cost V 8 bases and J 2 bases; bases outside gene matches: 11. The CDR3 nucleotides are TGTGCCAGCGGATCCTTCGTGACAGGGGCCTACGAGCAGTACTTC. Encoded protein: CASGSFVTGAYEQYF. The full variable domain, rest sourced from reference TRBV11-2 and TRBJ2-7, is EAGVAQSPRYKIIEKRQSVAFWCNPISGHATLYWYQQILGQGPKLLIQFQNNGVVDDSQLPKDRFSAERLKGVDSTLKIQPAKLEDSAVYLCASGSFVTGAYEQYFGPGTRLTVT.

The chain employs TRBV11-1 and TRBJ2-1; no clear D. V dropped 4 bases and J dropped 5 bases, with 18 bases sitting between them. There are 16 residues in the CDR3. Germline CDR1 SGHAT, CDR2 FQDESV (reference sequence). The CDR3 DNA is TGTGCCAGCAGCTCGTCGAAATTATTTGGGCACAATGAGCAGTTCTTC. As protein: CASSSSKLFGHNEQFF.

The chain has TRBV9 and TRBJ2-5, with D perhaps TRBD2 (6 bases). The CDR3 has 16 residues. Germline V gives CDR1 SGDLS, CDR2 YYNGEE. V was cut by 0 bases and J by 0 bases, with 12 bases left in between. The CDR3 DNA sequence: TGTGCCAGCAGCGTAGTCGCAGGAGGGTACCAAGAGACCCAGTACTTC. This encodes CASSVVAGGYQETQYF.

This chain joins TRBV6-1 and TRBJ1-1, with D uncertain. The CDR3 loop spans 15 amino acids. The germline V and J ends were trimmed by 2 bases and 5 bases, with 15 bases remaining between them. Germline assignment: CDR1 MNHNS and CDR2 SASEGT. The CDR3: CASSEPGSGGTEAFF. The CDR3, as DNA: TGTGCCAGCAGTGAACCGGGTTCCGGAGGGACTGAAGCTTTCTTT.

This clone was seen a few times. The V gene is TRBV7-2, the J gene TRBJ2-3, with TRBD2 matching over 8 bases. CDR3 length: 14 amino acids. Per the germline V gene, CDR1 is SGHTA and CDR2 is FQGNSA. After removal of 3 bases from V and 4 bases from J, the junction contained 3 bases not matched to a gene. CDR3 sequence: CASSFLLAADTQYF. CDR3 in DNA: TGTGCCAGCAGCTTTCTACTAGCGGCAGATACGCAGTATTTT.